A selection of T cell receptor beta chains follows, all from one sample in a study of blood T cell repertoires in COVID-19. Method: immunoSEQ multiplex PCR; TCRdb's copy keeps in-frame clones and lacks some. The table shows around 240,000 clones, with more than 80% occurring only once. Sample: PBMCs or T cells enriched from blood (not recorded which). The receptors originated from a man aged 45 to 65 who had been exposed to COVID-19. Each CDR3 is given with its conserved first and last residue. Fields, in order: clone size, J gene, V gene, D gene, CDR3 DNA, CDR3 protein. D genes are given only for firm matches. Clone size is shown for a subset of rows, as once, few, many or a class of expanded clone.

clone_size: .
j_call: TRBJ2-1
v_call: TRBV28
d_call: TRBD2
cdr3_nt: TGTGCCAGCAGCCCAAGCGCGTGGCTAGCGGGAGGGCCCTCCTACAATGAGCAGTTCTTC
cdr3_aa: CASSPSAWLAGGPSYNEQFF

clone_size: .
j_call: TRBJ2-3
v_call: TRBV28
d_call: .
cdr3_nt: TGTGCCAGCTTGGATTCGCGGGGATCTCTCACAGATACGCAGTATTTT
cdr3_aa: CASLDSRGSLTDTQYF

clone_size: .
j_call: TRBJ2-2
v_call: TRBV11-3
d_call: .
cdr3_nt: TGTGCCAGCAGCCACCTGAGGAGGGGTAACACCGGGGAGCTGTTTTTT
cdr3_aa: CASSHLRRGNTGELFF

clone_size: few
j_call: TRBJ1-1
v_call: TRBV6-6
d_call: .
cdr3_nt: TGTGCCAGCAGTTACTCTGGGGACTTCTTGTATGCTTTCTTT
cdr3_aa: CASSYSGDFLYAFF

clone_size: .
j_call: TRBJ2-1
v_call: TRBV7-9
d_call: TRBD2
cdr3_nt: TGTGCCAGCAGCTTCGCCGGGACTAGCGGGAGTGAGCAGTTCTTC
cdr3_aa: CASSFAGTSGSEQFF

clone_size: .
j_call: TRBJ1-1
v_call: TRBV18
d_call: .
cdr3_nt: TGTGCCAGCTCACCACGGTTGACAGCCGCTGAAGCTTTCTTT
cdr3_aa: CASSPRLTAAEAFF

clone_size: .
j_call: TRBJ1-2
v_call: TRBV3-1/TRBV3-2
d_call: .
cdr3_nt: TGTGCCAGCAGCAAATCGGACAGTTCCTATGGCTACACCTTC
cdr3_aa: CASSKSDSSYGYTF

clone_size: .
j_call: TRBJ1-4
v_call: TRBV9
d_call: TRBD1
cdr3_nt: TGTGCCAGCAGCGTAGGCGACAGGGGTGGTGAAAAACTGTTTTTT
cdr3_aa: CASSVGDRGGEKLFF

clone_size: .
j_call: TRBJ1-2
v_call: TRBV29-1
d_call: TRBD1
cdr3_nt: TGCAGCTCTCAAGATAGCGGGACAGGGAATGGCTACACCTTC
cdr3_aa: CSSQDSGTGNGYTF

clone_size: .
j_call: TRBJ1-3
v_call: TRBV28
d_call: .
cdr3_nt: TGTGCCAGCAGCCAATTACGTGGCTTTGGAAACACCATATATTTT
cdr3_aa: CASSQLRGFGNTIYF

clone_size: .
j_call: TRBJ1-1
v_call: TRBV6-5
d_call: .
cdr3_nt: TGTGCCAGCAGCCCCGTGGGGGGGCGGCCTGAAGCTTTCTTT
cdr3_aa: CASSPVGGRPEAFF

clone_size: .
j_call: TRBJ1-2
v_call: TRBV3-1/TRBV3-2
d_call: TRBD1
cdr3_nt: TGTGCCAGCAGCCAAGATTACAGGGGATATGGCTACACCTTC
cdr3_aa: CASSQDYRGYGYTF

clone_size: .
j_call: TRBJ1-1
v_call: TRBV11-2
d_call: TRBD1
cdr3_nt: TGTGCCAGCAGCCCCCTGGACAGGGGGACTGAAGCTTTCTTT
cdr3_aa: CASSPLDRGTEAFF

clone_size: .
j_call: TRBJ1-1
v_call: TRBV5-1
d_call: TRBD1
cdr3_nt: TGCGCCAGCAGCTTCGACAGGGTGGAGGGCACTGAAGCTTTCTTT
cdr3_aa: CASSFDRVEGTEAFF

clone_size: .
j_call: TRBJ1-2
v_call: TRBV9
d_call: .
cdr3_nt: TGTGCCAGCAGCGTGCCCCTAGGGGGAGGGGATTCAAACTATGGCTACACCTTC
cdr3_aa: CASSVPLGGGDSNYGYTF

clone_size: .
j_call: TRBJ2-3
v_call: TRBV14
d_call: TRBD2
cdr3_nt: TGTGCCAGCAGCCAAGGAGGGGCGGGAGAGGCAGATACGCAGTATTTT
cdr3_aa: CASSQGGAGEADTQYF

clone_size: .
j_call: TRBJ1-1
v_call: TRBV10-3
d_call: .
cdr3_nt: TGTGCCATCAGTGCGGAGGTTTACACTGAAGCTTTCTTT
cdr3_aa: CAISAEVYTEAFF

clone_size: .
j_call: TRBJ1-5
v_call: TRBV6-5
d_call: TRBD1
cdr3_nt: TGTGCCAGCAGCCCGGGACAGGGGGCCCCCAAGCCCCAGCATTTT
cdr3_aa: CASSPGQGAPKPQHF

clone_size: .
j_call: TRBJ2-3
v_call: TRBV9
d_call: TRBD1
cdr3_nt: TGTGCCAGCAGTCGGACAGGGGCAACAGATACGCAGTATTTT
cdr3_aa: CASSRTGATDTQYF

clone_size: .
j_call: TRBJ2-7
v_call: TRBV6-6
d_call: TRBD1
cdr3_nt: TGTGCCAGCAGTCCAGGGGGTCACGGCGAGCAGTACTTC
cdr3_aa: CASSPGGHGEQYF

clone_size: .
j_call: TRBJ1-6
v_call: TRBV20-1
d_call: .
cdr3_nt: TGCAGTGCGGCGGGGAATTCACCCCTCCACTTT
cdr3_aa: CSAAGNSPLHF

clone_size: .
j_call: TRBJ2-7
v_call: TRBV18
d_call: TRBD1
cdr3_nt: TGTGCCAGCTCACCCGGGACAGACAAAGAACGGTACTTC
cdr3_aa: CASSPGTDKERYF

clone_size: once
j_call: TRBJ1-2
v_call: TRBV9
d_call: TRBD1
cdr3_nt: TGTGCCAGCAGCGTGGGGACGGGCAGGGGGCGATACACCTTC
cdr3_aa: CASSVGTGRGRYTF

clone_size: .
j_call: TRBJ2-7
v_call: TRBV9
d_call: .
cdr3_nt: TGTGCCAGCAGCGTAGGGGACAAAACCTACGAGCAGTACTTC
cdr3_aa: CASSVGDKTYEQYF

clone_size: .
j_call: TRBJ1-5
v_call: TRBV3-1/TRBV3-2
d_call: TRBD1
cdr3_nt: TGTGCCAGCAGCCCCACAGGGGAACAGCCCCAGCATTTT
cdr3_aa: CASSPTGEQPQHF

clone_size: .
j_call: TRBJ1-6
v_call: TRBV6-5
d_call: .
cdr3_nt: TGTGCCAGCAGTTACTCGAGAGGCGGGTATAATTCACCCCTCCACTTT
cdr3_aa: CASSYSRGGYNSPLHF

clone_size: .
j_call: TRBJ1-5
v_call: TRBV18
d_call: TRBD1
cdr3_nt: TGTGCCAGCTCGGAAGGGACAGGGGGCGATCAGCCCCAGCATTTT
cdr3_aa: CASSEGTGGDQPQHF

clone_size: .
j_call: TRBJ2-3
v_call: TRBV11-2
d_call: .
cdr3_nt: TGTGCCAGCAGCCCTAGGGGTACAGGGCTGTACACAGATACGCAGTATTTT
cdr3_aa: CASSPRGTGLYTDTQYF

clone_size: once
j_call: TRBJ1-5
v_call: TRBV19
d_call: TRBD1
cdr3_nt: TGTGCCAGTAGTAGGACAGGGTATAGCAATCAGCCCCAGCATTTT
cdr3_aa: CASSRTGYSNQPQHF

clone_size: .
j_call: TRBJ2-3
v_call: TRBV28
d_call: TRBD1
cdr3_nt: TGTGCCAGCAGTACAGGGACAGGGGGCACAGATACGCAGTATTTT
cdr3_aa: CASSTGTGGTDTQYF

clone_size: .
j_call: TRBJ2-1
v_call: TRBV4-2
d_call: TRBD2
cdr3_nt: TGTGCCAGCAGCTCTCCTAGCGGGAGTTCCTACAATGAGCAGTTCTTC
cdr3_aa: CASSSPSGSSYNEQFF

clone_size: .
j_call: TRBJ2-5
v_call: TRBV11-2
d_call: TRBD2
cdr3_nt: TGTGCCAGCAGCTTCCAAGGGGGACTAGCGGCCTGGGAGACCCAGTACTTC
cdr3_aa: CASSFQGGLAAWETQYF

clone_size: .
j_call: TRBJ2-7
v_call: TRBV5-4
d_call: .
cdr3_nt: TGTGCCAGCAGCTTGGTGCAGTCCTACGAGCAGTACTTC
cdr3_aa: CASSLVQSYEQYF

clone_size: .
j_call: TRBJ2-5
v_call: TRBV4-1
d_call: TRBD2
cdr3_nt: TGCGCCAGCAGCCAAAGAGGAGGCGGGGGGGCCCCCTACCAAGGAGAGACCCAGTACTTC
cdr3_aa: CASSQRGGGGAPYQGETQYF

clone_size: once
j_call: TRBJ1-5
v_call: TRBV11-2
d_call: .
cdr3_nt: TGTGCCAGCAGCCCGGACGGGGATCAGCCCCAGCATTTT
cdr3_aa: CASSPDGDQPQHF

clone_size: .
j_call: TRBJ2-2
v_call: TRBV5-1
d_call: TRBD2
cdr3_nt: TGCGCCAGCAGCAGGGGGACTAGCGGGAGAAGTACCGGGGAGCTGTTTTTT
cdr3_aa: CASSRGTSGRSTGELFF

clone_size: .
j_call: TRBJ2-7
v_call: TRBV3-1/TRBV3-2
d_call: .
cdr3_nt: TGTGCCAGCAGCCGAGGACAGATCGGGGGGTACGAGCAGTACTTC
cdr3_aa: CASSRGQIGGYEQYF

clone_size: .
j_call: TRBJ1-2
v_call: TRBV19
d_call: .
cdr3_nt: TGTGCCAGTAGTAGGGCTGGGTATGGCTACACCTTC
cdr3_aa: CASSRAGYGYTF

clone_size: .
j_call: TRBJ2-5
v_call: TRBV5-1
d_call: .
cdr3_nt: TGCGCCAGCAGCTTGCAGGGTTTGGGGGAGACCCAGTACTTC
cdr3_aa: CASSLQGLGETQYF

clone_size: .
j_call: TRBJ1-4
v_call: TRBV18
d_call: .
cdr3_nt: TGTGCCAGCTCACCAACCCAGATTAATGAAAAACTGTTTTTT
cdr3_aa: CASSPTQINEKLFF